This T cell receptor beta chain came from a study of human T cells and chemical hapten exposure (dated by TCRdb to about 2021). For the study in its entirety: Libraries were pooled for sequencing, and variation in per-sample TCR yields was attributed mainly to small differences in library volumes within the pool. In alopecia patients, the study followed how the peripheral blood TCR repertoire changed in vivo over primary and secondary sensitization to diphenylcyclopropenone (DPC), a hapten. Each blood RNA sample was used to sequence both TCR alpha and TCR beta chains.

This specimen's time point label, per the study, means: healthy volunteer bleed at 2 weeks. Unfractionated whole blood was collected in Tempus Blood RNA tubes, and total RNA was extracted from that blood. As TCR sequencing controls, roughly 5 healthy volunteers were used, with blood taken at day 0, 2 weeks and 6 weeks. Study-wide findings and limitations: Repeated subsampling changed both the strength of the expansion versus patch-test correlation and the threshold at which the correlation became significant. DPC sensitization did not change how many TCRs were above 1 in 1000 frequency, and no evidence was found of alterations in global repertoire structure.

Note on this clonotype: This receptor's antigen is unknown. No quality values exist for individual bases; no much larger clone is one base distant.

The germline V gene encodes CDR1 SQVTM and CDR2 ANQGSEA. The CDR3 runs 15 amino acids, cysteine and phenylalanine included. The entry retains the CDR3 DNA only, 45 bases that are in frame from base 1. The junction shows trimming of 2 bases on V and 2 bases on J, and the gene matches do not reach 7 bases of it. Libraries were prepared through RACE. The reads were generated on a NextSeq 500. Library preparation attached unique molecular identifiers to individual cDNA molecules for quantitative, reproducible TCR counting. Under the source paper's analysis protocol: A median of roughly 98,000 TCRs per sample was observed, with a range of roughly 20,000 to 750,000. V, J and CDR3 annotation of the TCR reads was carried out using the Decombinator software suite. To make PS versus PT1 abundance plots, every sample was subsampled to the same number of TCRs (28,000). TCRs were defined as expanded if absent before sensitization and observed at least eight times at the 2-week time point. The public reads were reanalyzed by TCRdb: fastp trimming at Q25, MiXCR alignment, in-frame beta chains only. Rows are combined by CDR3 protein, so each entry shows the most common genes and DNA. The V and J calls and clone size are TCRdb's, not the authors'. This sample holds around 130,000 distinct CDR3 sequences; about 8.2% were observed only once. The ten biggest clones cover approximately 2% of the sample.

Sequencing used whole blood. The V and J genes are TRBV29-1 and TRBJ2-7; 9 bases in between match TRBD2. The TCR comes from a male donor in good health. Some clones in this sample may be carry-over from other donors' samples. This receptor carries the CDR3 CSVELSASGTYEQYF. The base sequence is TGCAGCGTTGAACTATCGGCTAGCGGGACCTACGAGCAGTACTTC.